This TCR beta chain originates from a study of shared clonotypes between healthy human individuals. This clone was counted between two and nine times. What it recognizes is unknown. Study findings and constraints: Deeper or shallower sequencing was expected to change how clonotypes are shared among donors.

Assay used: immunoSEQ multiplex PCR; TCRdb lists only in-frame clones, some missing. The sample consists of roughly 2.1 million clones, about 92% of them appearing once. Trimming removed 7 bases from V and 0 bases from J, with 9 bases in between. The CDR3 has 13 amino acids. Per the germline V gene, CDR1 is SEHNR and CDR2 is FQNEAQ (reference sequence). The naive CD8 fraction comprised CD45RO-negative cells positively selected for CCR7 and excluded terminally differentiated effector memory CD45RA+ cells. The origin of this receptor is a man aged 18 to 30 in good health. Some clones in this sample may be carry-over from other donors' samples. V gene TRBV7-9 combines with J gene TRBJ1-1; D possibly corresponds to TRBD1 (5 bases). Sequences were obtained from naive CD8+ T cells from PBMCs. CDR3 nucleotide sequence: TGTGCCAGCACCGACAGCATGAACACTGAAGCTTTCTTT. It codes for CASTDSMNTEAFF.